These 13 T cell receptor beta chains originate from one sample sequenced in a study of shared clonotypes between healthy human individuals. Method: immunoSEQ multiplex PCR; TCRdb's copy keeps in-frame clones and lacks some. This sample carries about 230,000 clones, 50% to 75% of them seen once, and the ten largest clones take around 10%. Material: memory CD4+ T cells sorted from blood. Subset denoted: CD45RA-negative fraction. These TCRs come from a man aged 30 to 45 in good health.

This clone was found once. The chain uses TRBV28 and TRBJ2-3; TRBD2 agrees at 16 bases. Germline V gives CDR1 MDHEN, CDR2 SYDVKM. This CDR3 contains 17 residues. Unmatched junction bases numbered 6, after V lost 6 bases and J lost 3 bases. The DNA for the CDR3 is TGTGCCAGCAGAACGGGACTAGCGGGAGGGCGAACAGATACGCAGTATTTT. Protein sequence: CASRTGLAGGRTDTQYF. Full variable domain (outside the CDR3, taken from reference TRBV28 and TRBJ2-3): DVKVTQSSRYLVKRTGEKVFLECVQDMDHENMFWYRQDPGLGLRLIYFSYDVKMKEKGDIPEGYSVSREKKERFSLILESASTNQTSMYLCASRTGLAGGRTDTQYFGPGTRLTVL.

The J gene is TRBJ1-1, the V gene TRBV2; 7 nucleotides line up with TRBD1. V lost 9 bases and J lost 1; bases outside the gene matches: 5. The CDR3 covers 13 residues. Germline V gives CDR1 SNHLY, CDR2 FYNNEI. The CDR3 region is CASGQDPNTEAFF. CDR3 in DNA: TGTGCCAGTGGACAGGACCCGAACACTGAAGCTTTCTTT.

This clone has a single count. The rearrangement links TRBV18 to TRBJ2-7; TRBD2 matches at 10 bases. Germline V gives CDR1 KGHSH, CDR2 LQKENI. This CDR3 is built from 16 residues. V shed 5 bases and J 3 bases; nucleotides not matched to a gene: 10. CDR3 DNA: TGTGCCAGCTCATCCTCAGGACTAGCGGAACTCTACGAGCAGTACTTC. As protein: CASSSSGLAELYEQYF.

V gene TRBV10-2 combines with J gene TRBJ2-1; D gene uncertain. Germline V lookup: CDR1 WSHSY, CDR2 SAAADI. This CDR3 is 15 amino acids long. V was shortened by 7 bases and J by 5 bases, with 18 bases between the two germline ends. In DNA form, the CDR3 reads TGCGCCAGCACTCCGGACCCTAAAAGTAACAATGAGCAGTTCTTC. Translation gives CASTPDPKSNNEQFF.

This clone was observed a single time. The chain has TRBV5-4 and TRBJ2-3, with 8 bases that match TRBD1. J was trimmed by 4 bases and V by 0 bases; bases with no gene match: 7. The CDR3 loop spans 16 amino acids. Looked up from germline, CDR1 is SGHNT and CDR2 is YYREEE (reference sequence). CDR3 region: CASSLGAGGAPDTQYF. CDR3 sequence (DNA): TGTGCCAGCAGCTTGGGGGCAGGGGGCGCCCCAGATACGCAGTATTTT.

With respect to this clone: The sample has other DNA sequences that encode this CDR3 too. The chain joins TRBV7-9 to TRBJ2-2; D unclear. This CDR3 region has 13 residues. Per the germline V gene, CDR1 is SEHNR and CDR2 is FQNEAQ (reference sequence). The V end was cut by 3 bases, the J end by 5 bases, with 7 bases between. The CDR3 protein is CASSLVQTGELFF. CDR3 nucleotides: TGTGCCAGCAGCTTGGTTCAGACCGGGGAGCTGTTTTTT. Based on the CDR3 plus reference TRBV7-9 and TRBJ2-2, the full variable domain is DTGVSQNPRHKITKRGQNVTFRCDPISEHNRLYWYRQTLGQGPEFLTYFQNEAQLEKSRLLSDRFSAERPKGSFSTLEIQRTEQGDSAMYLCASSLVQTGELFFGEGSRLTVL.

Ten or more counts support this clone. The CDR3 spells CASSPQGSTFF. As DNA, the CDR3 is TGTGCCAGCAGCCCACAGGGGTCGACTTTCTTT. The chain recombines TRBV2 with TRBJ1-1; TRBD1 agrees at 7 bases. The trim removed 6 bases at V and 12 bases at J, leaving 7 bases unmatched. This CDR3 is built from 11 residues. The germline V gene has CDR1 SNHLY and CDR2 FYNNEI. Filled out from reference TRBV2 and TRBJ1-1, the complete variable domain reads EPEVTQTPSHQVTQMGQEVILRCVPISNHLYFYWYRQILGQKVEFLVSFYNNEISEKSEIFDDQFSVERPDGSNFTLKIRSTKLEDSAMYFCASSPQGSTFFGQGTRLTVV.

The chain carries TRBV5-4 and TRBJ2-7; TRBD2 aligns across 10 bases. Looked up from germline, CDR1 is SGHNT and CDR2 is YYREEE (reference sequence). J lost 5 bases, V lost 3 bases, and 5 bases had no gene match. The CDR3 contains 14 residues. CDR3 residues: CASSSEREGDEQYF. CDR3 DNA sequence: TGTGCCAGCAGCTCAGAGCGGGAGGGCGACGAGCAGTACTTC.

The V gene is TRBV25-1, the J gene TRBJ1-1; D may be TRBD1 (6 bases). The CDR3 loop spans 15 amino acids. The germline V and J ends were trimmed by 6 bases and 0 bases, with 14 bases remaining between them. Germline V CDR1 and CDR2: MGHDK, SYGVNS. CDR3 in amino acids: CASRGTGHLNTEAFF. The CDR3 bases are TGTGCCAGCAGGGGGACGGGACACTTGAACACTGAAGCTTTCTTT.

This clone showed up just once. The rearrangement joins TRBV5-1 to TRBJ2-1, with D hard to call. Trimming cost V 3 bases and J 3 bases, with 13 bases left between them. The CDR3 is made up of 15 amino acids. The germline V gene encodes CDR1 SGHRS and CDR2 YFSETQ. Here the CDR3 reads CASSSTVFDYNEQFF. CDR3 nucleotides: TGCGCCAGCAGCTCTACAGTATTTGACTACAATGAGCAGTTCTTC.

The V call is TRBV5-6, the J call TRBJ2-5, with D possibly matching TRBD2 (6 bases). CDR1 and CDR2 from the germline V gene are SGHDT and YYEEEE. V lost 1 base to trimming and J lost 4 bases, with 17 bases between them. The CDR3 is 16 residues long. The CDR3 region is CASSLLVRRAGETQYF. The CDR3 nucleotides read TGTGCCAGCAGCTTGCTCGTCCGGAGGGCCGGAGAGACCCAGTACTTC.

V is TRBV14 and J is TRBJ2-2; 12 nucleotides match TRBD2. CDR1 is SGHDN and CDR2 is FVKESK in the germline V gene. CDR3 length: 16 amino acids. With 2 bases clipped from V and 7 bases from J, the junction kept 5 bases outside the gene matches. CDR3 nucleotides: TGTGCCAGCAGCCAACCGGGACTAGCGGGTGACGGGGAGCTGTTTTTT. This sequence encodes CASSQPGLAGDGELFF.

The CDR3 reads CASSLIAGEGGTDTQYF. CDR3 sequence (DNA): TGTGCCAGCAGCTTAATAGCGGGGGAAGGGGGGACAGATACGCAGTATTTT. The gene calls are TRBV7-6 and TRBJ2-3; 9 nucleotides match TRBD2. After removal of 2 bases from V and 3 bases from J, the junction contained 9 bases not matched to a gene. The length of the CDR3 is 17 residues. Germline CDR1 is SGHVS and CDR2 is FNYEAQ. Complete variable domain (other parts from reference TRBV7-6 and TRBJ2-3): GAGVSQSPRYKVTKRGQDVALRCDPISGHVSLYWYRQALGQGPEFLTYFNYEAQQDKSGLPNDRFSAERPEGSISTLTIQRTEQRDSAMYRCASSLIAGEGGTDTQYFGPGTRLTVL.